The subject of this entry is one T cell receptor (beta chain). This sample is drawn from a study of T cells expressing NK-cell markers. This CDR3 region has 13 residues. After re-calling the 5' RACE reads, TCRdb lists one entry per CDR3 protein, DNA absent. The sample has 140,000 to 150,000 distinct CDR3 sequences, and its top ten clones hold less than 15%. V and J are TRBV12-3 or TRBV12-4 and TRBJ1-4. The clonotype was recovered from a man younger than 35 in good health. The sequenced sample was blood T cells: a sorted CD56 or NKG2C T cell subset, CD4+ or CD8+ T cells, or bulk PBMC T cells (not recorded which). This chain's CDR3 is CASKTGLLEKLFF.